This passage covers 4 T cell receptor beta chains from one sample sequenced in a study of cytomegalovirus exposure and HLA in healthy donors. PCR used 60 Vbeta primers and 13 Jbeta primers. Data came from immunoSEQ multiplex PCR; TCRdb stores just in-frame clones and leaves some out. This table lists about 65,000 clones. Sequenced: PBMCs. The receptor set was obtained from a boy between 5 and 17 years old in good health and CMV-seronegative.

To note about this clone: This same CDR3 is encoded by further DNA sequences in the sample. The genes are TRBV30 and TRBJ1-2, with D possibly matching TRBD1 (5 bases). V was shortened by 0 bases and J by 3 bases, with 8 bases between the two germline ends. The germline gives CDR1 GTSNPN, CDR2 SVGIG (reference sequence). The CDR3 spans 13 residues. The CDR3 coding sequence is TGTGCCTGGAGTGTACAAGGGGACTATGGCTACACCTTC. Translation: CAWSVQGDYGYTF.

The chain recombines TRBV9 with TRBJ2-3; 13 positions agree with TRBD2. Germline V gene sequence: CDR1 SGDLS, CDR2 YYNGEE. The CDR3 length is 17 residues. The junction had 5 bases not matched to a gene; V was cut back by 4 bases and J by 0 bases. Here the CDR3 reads CASSPRLAGGSTDTQYF. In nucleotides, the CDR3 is TGTGCCAGCAGCCCCAGACTAGCGGGAGGCAGCACAGATACGCAGTATTTT.

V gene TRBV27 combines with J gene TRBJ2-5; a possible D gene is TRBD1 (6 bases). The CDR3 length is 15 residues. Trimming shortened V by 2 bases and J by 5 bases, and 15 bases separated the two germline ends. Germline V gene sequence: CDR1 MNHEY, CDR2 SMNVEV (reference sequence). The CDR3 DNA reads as TGTGCCAGCAGTTTAGGGGGCAGTTTAGTCGAGACCCAGTACTTC. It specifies CASSLGGSLVETQYF.

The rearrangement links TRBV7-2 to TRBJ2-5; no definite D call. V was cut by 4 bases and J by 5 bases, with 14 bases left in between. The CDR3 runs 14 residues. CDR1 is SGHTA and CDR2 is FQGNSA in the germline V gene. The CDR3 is CASSSSRNGETQYF. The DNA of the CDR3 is TGTGCCAGCAGCTCCTCCCGGAACGGGGAGACCCAGTACTTC.